Detailed here is one TCR beta chain. Its matching antigen is unknown. Samples from alopecia areata patients were lesional scalp punch biopsies and peripheral blood. The CDR3 spans 14 residues. The V end lost 4 bases, the J end lost 3 bases, and 12 bases lay between the germline ends. Germline loops: CDR1 LGHNA, CDR2 YNFKEQ. This sample is drawn from a study of CD8+ T cells in alopecia areata. Study information: Tofacitinib administration to treated patients was oral, at 5 to 10 mg twice daily. For 6 to 18 months, tofacitinib was taken, and 6 months off drug followed. Study-wide results and caveats: More clonal than normal scalp was lesional scalp, particularly alopecia totalis/universalis. TCRs were shared less clearly across patients than in mice, possibly for HLA-related reasons.

Reverse transcribed after extraction, RNA yielded cDNA as the sequencing template. Sequencing was performed with immunoSEQ multiplex PCR; in TCRdb, only in-frame clones are kept and a portion is missing. The data contain 7,900 or so clones, around 50% of them singletons. The TCR sequence derives from a human donor with alopecia areata. The source was skin, collected at week 0. This chain connects TRBV4-2 to TRBJ1-1; D perhaps matches TRBD1 (6 bases). CDR3 sequence reads: CASSRETGYTEAFF. CDR3 bases: TGTGCCAGCAGCCGGGAGACAGGCTACACTGAAGCTTTCTTT.